The T cell receptor beta chain under discussion was sequenced for a study of cytomegalovirus exposure and HLA in healthy donors. Findings and caveats of the study: Per published accounts, TCR beta sequences correctly predicted the HLA-A and HLA-B alleles of most subjects.

The PCR made use of 60 Vbeta and 13 Jbeta primers. The method was immunoSEQ multiplex PCR; TCRdb's version includes in-frame clones alone and lacks a portion of them. This sample has about 130,000 clones, with 80% found just once. Germline CDR1 reads MNHEY; CDR2 reads SMNVEV (reference sequence). The CDR3 runs to 14 residues. Turning to this clone: The target antigen is unknown.

The chain has TRBV27 and TRBJ2-5; 9 positions match TRBD2. The last part of the DNA fits TRBJ2-7 better; the J call may be wrong. This TCR was recovered from a human donor in good health. Material for sequencing was PBMCs. As DNA, the CDR3 is TGTGCCAGCAGTTTATCGCGGGGGGGTTACGAGCAGTACTTC. Translation gives CASSLSRGGYEQYF.